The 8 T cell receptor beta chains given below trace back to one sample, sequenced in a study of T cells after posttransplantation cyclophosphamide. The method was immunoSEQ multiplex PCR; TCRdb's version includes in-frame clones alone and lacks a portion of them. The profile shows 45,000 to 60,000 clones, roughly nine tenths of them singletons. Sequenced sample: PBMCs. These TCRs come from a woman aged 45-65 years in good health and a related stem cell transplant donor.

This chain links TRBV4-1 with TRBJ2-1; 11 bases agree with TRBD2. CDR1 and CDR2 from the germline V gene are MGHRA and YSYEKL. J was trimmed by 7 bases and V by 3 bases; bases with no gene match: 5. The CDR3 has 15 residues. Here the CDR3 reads CASSHGTSGQNEQFF. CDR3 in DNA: TGCGCCAGCAGCCACGGGACTAGCGGACAGAATGAGCAGTTCTTC.

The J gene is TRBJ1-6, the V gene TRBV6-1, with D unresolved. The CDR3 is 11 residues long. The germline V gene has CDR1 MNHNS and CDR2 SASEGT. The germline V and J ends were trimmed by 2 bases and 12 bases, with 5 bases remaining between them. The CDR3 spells CASSEQLPLHF. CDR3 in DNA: TGTGCCAGCAGTGAACAGTTACCCCTCCACTTT.

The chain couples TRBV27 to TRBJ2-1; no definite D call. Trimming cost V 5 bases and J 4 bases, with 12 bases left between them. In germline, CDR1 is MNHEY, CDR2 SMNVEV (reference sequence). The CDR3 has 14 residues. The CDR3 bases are TGTGCCAGCAGTGGTCTTCGAACTTACAATGAGCAGTTCTTC. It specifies CASSGLRTYNEQFF.

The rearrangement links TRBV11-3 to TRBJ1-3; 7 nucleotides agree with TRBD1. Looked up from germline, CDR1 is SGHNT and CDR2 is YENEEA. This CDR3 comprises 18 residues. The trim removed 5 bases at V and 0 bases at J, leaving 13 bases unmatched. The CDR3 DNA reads TGTGCCAGCAGCCTAAGCGAACCCGGGACAGACTCTGGAAACACCATATATTTT. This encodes CASSLSEPGTDSGNTIYF.

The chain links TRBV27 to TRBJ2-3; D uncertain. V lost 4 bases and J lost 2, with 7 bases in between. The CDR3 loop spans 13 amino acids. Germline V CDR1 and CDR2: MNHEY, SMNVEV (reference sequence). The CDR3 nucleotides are TGTGCCAGCAGTTCACAGATCACAGATACGCAGTATTTT. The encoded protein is CASSSQITDTQYF.

Here the CDR3 DNA reads TGTGCCAGCAGCCTAATTGGGCTAGCGGGGGGAACAGATACGCAGTATTTT. Encoded protein: CASSLIGLAGGTDTQYF. The V call is TRBV5-4, the J call TRBJ2-3; 11 nucleotides match TRBD2. The germline CDR1 and CDR2 sequences are SGHNT and YYREEE (reference sequence). The V segment lost 4 bases and the J segment 3 bases; nucleotides outside the gene matches: 10. The CDR3 runs to 17 residues.

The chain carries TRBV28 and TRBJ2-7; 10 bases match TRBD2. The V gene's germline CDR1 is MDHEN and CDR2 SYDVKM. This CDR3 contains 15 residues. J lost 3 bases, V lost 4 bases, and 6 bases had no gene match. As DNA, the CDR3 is TGTGCCAGCAGTTCACTGCGGACTAGCGGCTACGAGCAGTACTTC. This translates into CASSSLRTSGYEQYF. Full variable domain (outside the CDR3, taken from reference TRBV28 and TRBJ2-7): DVKVTQSSRYLVKRTGEKVFLECVQDMDHENMFWYRQDPGLGLRLIYFSYDVKMKEKGDIPEGYSVSREKKERFSLILESASTNQTSMYLCASSSLRTSGYEQYFGPGTRLTVT.

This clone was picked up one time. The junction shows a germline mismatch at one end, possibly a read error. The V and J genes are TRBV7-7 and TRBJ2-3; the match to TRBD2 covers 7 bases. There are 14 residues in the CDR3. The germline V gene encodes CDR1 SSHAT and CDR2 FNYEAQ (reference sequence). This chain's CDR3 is CASSLGASGDTQYF. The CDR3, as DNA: TGTGCTAGCAGCTTAGGGGCTAGCGGAGATACGCAGTATTTT.